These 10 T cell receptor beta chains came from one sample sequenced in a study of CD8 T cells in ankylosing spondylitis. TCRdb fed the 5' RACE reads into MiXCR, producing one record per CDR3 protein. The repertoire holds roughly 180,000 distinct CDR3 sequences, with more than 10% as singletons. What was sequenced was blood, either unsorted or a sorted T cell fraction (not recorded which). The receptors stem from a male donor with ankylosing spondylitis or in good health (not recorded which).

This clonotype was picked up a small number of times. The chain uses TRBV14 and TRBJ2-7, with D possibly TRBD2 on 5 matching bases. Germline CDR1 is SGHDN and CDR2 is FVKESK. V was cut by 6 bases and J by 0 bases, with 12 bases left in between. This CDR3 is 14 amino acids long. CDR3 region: CASSQLGSSYEQYF. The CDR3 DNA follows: TGTGCCAGCAGTCAATTAGGGAGCTCCTACGAGCAGTACTTC.

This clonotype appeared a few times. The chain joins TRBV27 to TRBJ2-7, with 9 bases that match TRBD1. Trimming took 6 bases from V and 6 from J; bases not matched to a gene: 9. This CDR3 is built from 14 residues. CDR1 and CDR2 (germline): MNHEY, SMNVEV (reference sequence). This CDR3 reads CASSPGQGMGEQYF. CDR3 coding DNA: TGTGCCAGCAGCCCGGGACAGGGCATGGGCGAGCAGTACTTC.

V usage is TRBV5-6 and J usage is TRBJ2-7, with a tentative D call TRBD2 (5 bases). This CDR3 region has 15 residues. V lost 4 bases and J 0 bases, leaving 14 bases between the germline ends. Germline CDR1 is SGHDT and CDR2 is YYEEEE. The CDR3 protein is CASSEELGPSYEQYF. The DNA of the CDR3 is TGTGCCAGCAGCGAGGAACTAGGACCCTCCTACGAGCAGTACTTC.

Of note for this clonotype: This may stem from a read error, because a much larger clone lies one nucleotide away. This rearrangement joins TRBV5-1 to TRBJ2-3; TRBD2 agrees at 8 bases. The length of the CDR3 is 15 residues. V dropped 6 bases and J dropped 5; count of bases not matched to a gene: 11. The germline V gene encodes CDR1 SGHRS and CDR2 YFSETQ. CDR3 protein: CASTESGGGGDTQYF. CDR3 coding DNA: TGCGCCAGCACCGAAAGCGGGGGCGGAGGAGATACGCAGTATTTT.

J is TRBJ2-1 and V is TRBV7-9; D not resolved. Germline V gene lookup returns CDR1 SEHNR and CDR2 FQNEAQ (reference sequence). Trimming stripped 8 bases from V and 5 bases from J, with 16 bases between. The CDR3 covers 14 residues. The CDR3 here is CASQRPRSDNEQFF. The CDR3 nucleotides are TGTGCCAGCCAACGTCCGAGGTCAGACAATGAGCAGTTCTTC. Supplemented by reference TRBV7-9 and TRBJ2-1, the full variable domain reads DTGVSQNPRHKITKRGQNVTFRCDPISEHNRLYWYRQTLGQGPEFLTYFQNEAQLEKSRLLSDRFSAERPKGSFSTLEIQRTEQGDSAMYLCASQRPRSDNEQFFGPGTRLTVL.

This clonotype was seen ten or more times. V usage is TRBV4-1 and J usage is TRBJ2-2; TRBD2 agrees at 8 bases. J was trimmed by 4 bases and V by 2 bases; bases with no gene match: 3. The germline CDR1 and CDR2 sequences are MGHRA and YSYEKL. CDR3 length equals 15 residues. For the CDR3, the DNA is TGCGCCAGCAGCCAATTAGCGGGAATCACCGGGGAGCTGTTTTTT. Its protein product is CASSQLAGITGELFF.

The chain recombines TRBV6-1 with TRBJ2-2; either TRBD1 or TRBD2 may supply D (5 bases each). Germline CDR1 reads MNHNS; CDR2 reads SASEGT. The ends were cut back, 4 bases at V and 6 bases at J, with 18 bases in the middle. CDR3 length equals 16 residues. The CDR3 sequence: CASSGRTLAGPGELFF. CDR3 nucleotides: TGTGCCAGCAGTGGACGGACACTTGCGGGTCCCGGGGAGCTGTTTTTT.

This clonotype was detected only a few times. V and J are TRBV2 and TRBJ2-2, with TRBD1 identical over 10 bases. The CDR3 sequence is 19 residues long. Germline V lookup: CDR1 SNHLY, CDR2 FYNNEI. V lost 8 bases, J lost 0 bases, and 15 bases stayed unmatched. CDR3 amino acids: CASGHGDRGPSSNTGELFF. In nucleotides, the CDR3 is TGTGCCAGCGGGCATGGGGACAGGGGACCATCCTCGAACACCGGGGAGCTGTTTTTT.

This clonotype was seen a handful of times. The CDR3 coding sequence is TGTGCCAGCAGCCCGCAAAACCTTCCTTACGAGCAGTACTTC. Amino acids: CASSPQNLPYEQYF. The rearrangement links TRBV7-2 to TRBJ2-7; no firm D call. This CDR3 spans 14 amino acids. Germline V gene sequence: CDR1 SGHTA, CDR2 FQGNSA. Trimming took 5 bases from V and 4 from J, leaving 15 bases between them.

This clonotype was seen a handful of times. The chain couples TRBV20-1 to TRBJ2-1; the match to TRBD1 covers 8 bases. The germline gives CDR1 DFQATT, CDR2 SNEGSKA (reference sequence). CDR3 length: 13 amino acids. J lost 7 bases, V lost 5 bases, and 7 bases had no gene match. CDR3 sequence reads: CSAGRTGKNEQFF. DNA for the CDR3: TGCAGTGCTGGGAGGACAGGGAAGAATGAGCAGTTCTTC.